The clone carrying this T cell receptor (beta chain) was seen ten or more times. This CDR3 spans 13 amino acids. V lost 2 bases to trimming and J lost 2 bases; unmatched junction nucleotides: 1. CDR1 and CDR2 from the germline V gene are GTSNPN and SVGIG (reference sequence). Unique molecular identifier tags were affixed to discrete cDNA molecules. One entry per CDR3 protein, called by TCRdb with MiXCR from the 5' RACE reads. Of roughly 20,000 distinct CDR3 sequences in the sample, over 4% are singletons; the top ten hold over 4.5%. The data were taken from a study of early T cells in non-severe SARS-CoV-2 infection.

This TCR was sampled from an adult who was a healthcare worker with PCR-confirmed SARS-CoV-2 infection or an uninfected control (not recorded which). Sequencing was carried out using whole blood. The chain couples TRBV30 to TRBJ2-3; 7 nucleotides line up with TRBD2. Here the CDR3 reads CAWSRDYTDTQYF. In DNA, the CDR3 is TGTGCCTGGAGTAGGGACTACACAGATACGCAGTATTTT. The variable domain in full, completed from reference TRBV30 and TRBJ2-3, reads SQTIHQWPATLVQPVGSPLSLECTVEGTSNPNLYWYRQAAGRGLQLLFYSVGIGQISSEVPQNLSASRPQDRQFILSSKKLLLSDSGFYLCAWSRDYTDTQYFGPGTRLTVL.